This TCR beta chain is drawn from a study of monozygotic twins with inflammatory bowel disease (dated by TCRdb to the late 2010s). For context, the study as a whole: The complete study included 28 monozygotic twin pairs: 19 IBD-discordant Danish pairs and nine German pairs, of which four were IBD-concordant and five were IBD-discordant. Disease-associated traits were sought mainly through comparisons between IBD patients and their genetically identical healthy co-twins within discordant pairs. Each individual had, on average, about 151 000 unique TCRalpha sequences and 181 000 unique TCRbeta sequences available for analysis. Study-level results and caveats: The analysis was unable to tell apart different T cell subtypes. Concordant and discordant twins showed no difference in repertoire similarity, possibly because of limited statistical power. The results gave no support for a single strong signal or clonotype linked to IBD. Measured by the inverse Simpson index, TCRbeta repertoire diversity was lower in IBD patients than in their healthy co-twins. Compared with healthy twins, IBD patients shared fewer clonotypes with other individuals, and the difference was most pronounced in patients with signs of disease activity. Differing immunosuppressive treatments among patients may have added background noise and inter-individual variability to the repertoires.

Counted from cysteine to phenylalanine, this CDR3 has 14 amino acids. No DNA is given. A remark on this clonotype: Which antigen it targets is not known.

The library relied on 5' RACE. For each TCR library, 3,500 to 4,000 ng of total RNA was used. For each sample, cDNA synthesis was carried out in eight separate reactions using SMARTScribe reverse transcriptase. During cDNA synthesis, template switching was used to introduce unique molecular identifiers that contained a 6-nucleotide sample barcode. Two nested PCRs of roughly 15 and 9 cycles amplified the TCRalpha and TCRbeta cDNA, and bead purification followed each PCR. Before amplification, cDNA was treated with uracil DNA-glycosylase and purified using the QIAquick PCR purification kit. The second PCR was the step at which Illumina TruSeq-compatible adapters and sample-specific barcodes were added. TapeStation and Qubit were used to check library quality and concentration, and 4.5 to 5 ng of each library was pooled. The pooled libraries were sequenced with 2 x 100 bp reads and custom sequencing primers on an Illumina HiSeq2500 single-index Rapid Run. Regarding the original processing steps: UMI-based consensus assembly with MiGEC version 1.2.6 was used to correct PCR and sequencing errors. V(D)J alignment, clonotype assembly and CDR3 extraction were performed with MiXCR version 2.1.1. Normalisation of gene usage, clonotype sharing and MAIT/NKT TCR abundance was achieved by analysing the top 1000, 10 000 and 20 000 clonotypes per sample. Diversity was computed as the inverse Simpson index with the vegan R package after downsampling to 27 000 UMIs. Statistical testing used paired Mann-Whitney U tests on the discordant twin pairs and applied Benjamini-Hochberg correction for multiple testing. TCRdb reprocessed the raw reads; every CDR3 protein sequence is a single record, and DNA is not supplied. What appears here as the V and J calls and clone size reflects TCRdb's work, not the paper's. The sample table on file contains a few hundred thousand distinct CDR3 sequences. Together, the top ten hold roughly 1.5% of the sample.

A roughly 2.5 ml peripheral blood sample was drawn into PAXgene tubes per donor and stored at -80°C. Total RNA was isolated from whole blood with the PAXgene blood miRNA kit on an automated QIAcube, without T cell sorting. Peripheral blood from monozygotic twin pairs concordant or discordant for inflammatory bowel disease was subjected to deep TCRalpha and TCRbeta repertoire profiling with unique molecular barcoding. Smoking habits were recorded for all twin pairs, and individuals were classified as current, former or never smokers. The sequencing sample was made of blood. The sequence was obtained from a human donor with ulcerative colitis or Crohn's disease, or a healthy co-twin of an affected twin (not recorded which). Recombination linked TRBV12-3 or TRBV12-4 to TRBJ1-2; without DNA, the TCRdb call of TRBD1 cannot be checked. This receptor has the CDR3 CASSLRGAVYGYTF.